Presented here are 9 T cell receptor beta chains from one specimen sequenced in a study of OX40 agonist ivuxolimab in advanced cancers. This table comes from immunoSEQ multiplex PCR, and its TCRdb copy is limited to in-frame clones, with some not included. The repertoire holds some 42,000 clones, with 85% to 90% as singletons. The source material was CD4+ or CD8+ T cells sorted from blood, sampled in a trial of the OX40 agonist ivuxolimab. The receptors derive from an adult with an advanced solid tumor such as melanoma, head and neck, liver or kidney cancer.

This chain connects TRBV30 to TRBJ1-2; 8 bases are shared with TRBD1. Germline V gene sequence: CDR1 GTSNPN, CDR2 SVGIG (reference sequence). V dropped 5 bases and J dropped 8; count of bases not matched to a gene: 13. The CDR3 totals 14 residues. The CDR3 sequence: CAWGTGTGDNGYTF. Written as DNA, the CDR3 is TGTGCCTGGGGAACCGGGACAGGAGACAACGGCTACACCTTC.

This chain links TRBV30 with TRBJ2-2, with 7 bases identical to TRBD1. Looked up from germline, CDR1 is GTSNPN and CDR2 is SVGIG (reference sequence). CDR3 length: 13 residues. With 5 bases clipped from V and 5 bases from J, the junction kept 5 bases outside the gene matches. The CDR3 DNA follows: TGTGCCTGGGGTGGCAGGGGGACCGGGGAGCTGTTTTTT. It is translated as CAWGGRGTGELFF.

The genes are TRBV5-6 and TRBJ1-2; D gene ambiguous. This CDR3 is 14 amino acids long. Trimming removed 4 bases from V and 0 bases from J, with 10 bases in between. The germline gives CDR1 SGHDT, CDR2 YYEEEE. This CDR3 reads CASSQGSANYGYTF. In DNA, the CDR3 is TGTGCCAGCAGCCAAGGATCTGCTAACTATGGCTACACCTTC.

This chain connects TRBV5-6 to TRBJ2-7, with TRBD1 matching over 9 bases. J gave up 2 bases and V 2 bases, and 2 bases lay outside the gene matches. Germline lookup yields CDR1 SGHDT and CDR2 YYEEEE. This CDR3 is 14 amino acids long. As DNA, the CDR3 is TGTGCCAGCAGCTTAAGACAGGGGGCCTACGAGCAGTACTTC. Translation: CASSLRQGAYEQYF.

The V and J genes are TRBV5-4 and TRBJ1-1; 8 bases map to TRBD1. Trimming removed 0 bases from V and 7 bases from J; junction bases left unmatched: 5. The CDR3 has 14 residues. Germline values: CDR1 SGHNT, CDR2 YYREEE (reference sequence). CDR3 amino acids: CASSLENRGDEAFF. CDR3 sequence (DNA): TGTGCCAGCAGCTTGGAAAACAGGGGGGATGAAGCTTTCTTT.

The rearrangement uses TRBV10-3 and TRBJ2-5; 12 bases are shared with TRBD2. Germline-derived CDR1 and CDR2 are ENHRY and SYGVKD. This CDR3 spans 15 amino acids. V lost 3 bases and J lost 4; bases outside the gene matches: 3. The CDR3 DNA reads as TGTGCCATCAGTGAAGGACTAGCGGGGAGAGAGACCCAGTACTTC. Translation: CAISEGLAGRETQYF.

The CDR3 protein is CSATSTNGYTF. CDR3 DNA: TGCAGTGCAACTTCTACGAATGGCTACACCTTC. This sequence joins TRBV20-1 and TRBJ1-2, with D unclear. The ends were cut back, 6 bases at V and 6 bases at J, with 11 bases in the middle. This CDR3 is built from 11 residues. Per germline, CDR1 DFQATT and CDR2 SNEGSKA (reference sequence).

This chain links TRBV7-9 with TRBJ2-3, with 9 bases lining up with TRBD2. The CDR3 has 14 amino acids. After removal of 8 bases from V and 1 base from J, the junction contained 4 bases not matched to a gene. From germline, CDR1 is SEHNR and CDR2 FQNEAQ (reference sequence). DNA of the CDR3: TGTGCCAGCCTCAAGCGGGAGGGCACAGATACGCAGTATTTT. Translation gives CASLKREGTDTQYF.

V usage is TRBV29-1 and J usage is TRBJ1-5; TRBD1 agrees at 7 bases. Trimming at V came to 5 bases and at J to 4 bases, leaving 14 bases not matched to a gene. The CDR3 has 16 amino acids. Germline loops: CDR1 SQVTM, CDR2 ANQGSEA. CDR3 DNA sequence: TGCAGCGTTACCCTAAATTCAGGGGGATTAAATCAGCCCCAGCATTTT. It encodes CSVTLNSGGLNQPQHF.